This TCR beta chain derives from a study of neoadjuvant anti-PD-1 for oral cavity cancer. The CDR3 spans 14 residues. Germline V gene lookup returns CDR1 SGHRS and CDR2 YFSETQ. Trimming pared 4 bases from V and 7 bases from J, leaving 15 bases between. Patients had newly diagnosed, untreated stage II-IVA oral cavity squamous cell carcinoma. Method: immunoSEQ multiplex PCR; TCRdb's copy keeps in-frame clones and lacks some. The sample lists about 9,300 clones; approximately 70% were seen once. The rearrangement links TRBV5-1 to TRBJ2-1, with D tentatively TRBD2 (6 bases). Specimen: tumor tissue, collected before nivolumab (anti-PD-1) treatment. The source is a person between 40 and 79 years old with oral cavity squamous cell carcinoma. The CDR3 loop reads CASSLQTSSNEQFF. CDR3 sequence (DNA): TGCGCCAGCAGCCTCCAGACTAGTTCGAATGAGCAGTTCTTC.